What follows is one T cell receptor (beta chain) and its context. Repertoires were generated with immunoSEQ multiplex PCR, while TCRdb's copy carries only in-frame clones and drops some. The data contain approximately 150,000 clones, 87% of them singletons. The sample originates from a study of blood T cell repertoires in COVID-19. Study summary: Italy, Spain and the United States were the sources of the convalescent and acute COVID-19 samples. Sources were T cells, B-cell-depleted T cells, or PBMCs; the material itself was cDNA or gDNA.

Germline V gene lookup returns CDR1 SQVTM and CDR2 ANQGSEA. The trim removed 7 bases at V and 2 bases at J, leaving 1 base unmatched. The CDR3 covers 11 residues. The gene calls are TRBV29-1 and TRBJ2-7; 8 nucleotides agree with TRBD1. The specimen sequenced was peripheral blood. The clonotype comes from a human donor in a cohort sampled during active COVID-19. The DNA of the CDR3 is TGCAGCGGGGGACAGGCCTACGAGCAGTACTTC. The encoded protein is CSGGQAYEQYF.